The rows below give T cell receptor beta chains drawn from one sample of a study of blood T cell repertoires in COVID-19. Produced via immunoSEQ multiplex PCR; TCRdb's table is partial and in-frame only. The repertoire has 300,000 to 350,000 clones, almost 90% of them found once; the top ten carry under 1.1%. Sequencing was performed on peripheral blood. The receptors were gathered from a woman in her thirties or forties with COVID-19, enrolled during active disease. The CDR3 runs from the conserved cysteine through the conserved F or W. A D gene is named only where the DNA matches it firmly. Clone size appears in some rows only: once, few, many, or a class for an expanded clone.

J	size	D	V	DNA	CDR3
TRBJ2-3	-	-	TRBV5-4	TGTGCCAGCAGCCGTCCGGGCACAGATACGCAGTATTTT	CASSRPGTDTQYF
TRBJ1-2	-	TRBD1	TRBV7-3	TGTGCCAGCAGCGAAGGACAGGGTCAGGGCTATGGCTACACCTTC	CASSEGQGQGYGYTF
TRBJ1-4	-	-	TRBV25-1	TGTGCCAGCAGACGGGGAGGCGAAAAACTGTTTTTT	CASRRGGEKLFF
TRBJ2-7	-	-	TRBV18	TGTGCCAGCTCACCAAAAACAAGCTACGAGCAGTACTTC	CASSPKTSYEQYF
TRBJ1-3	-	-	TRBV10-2	TGCGCCAGTATGAGGGGGGGCGCTGGAAACACCATATATTTT	CASMRGGAGNTIYF
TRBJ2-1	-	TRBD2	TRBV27	TGTGCCAGCAGTTTCACGGGGGGGCTGAGGCAGTTCTTC	CASSFTGGLRQFF
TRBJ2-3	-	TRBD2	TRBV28	TGTGCCAGCAGTCTCCGACTAGCGGGAGCTACGCAGTATTTT	CASSLRLAGATQYF
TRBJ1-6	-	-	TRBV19	TGTGCCAGTAGGGACCCTACAGGGTCCCTGGAAAGGAATTCACCCCTCCACTTT	CASRDPTGSLERNSPLHF
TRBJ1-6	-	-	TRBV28	TGTGCCACCCGGGAGAGCTCCTATAATTCACCCCTCCACTTT	CATRESSYNSPLHF
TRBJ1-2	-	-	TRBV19	TGTGCCAGTAGTCTGGACATTTATAACCCTTATGGCTACACCTTC	CASSLDIYNPYGYTF
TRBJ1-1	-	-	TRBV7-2	TGTGCCAGCAGCTTACAGGGGAGGAACACTGAAGCTTTCTTT	CASSLQGRNTEAFF
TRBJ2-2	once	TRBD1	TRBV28	TGTGCCAGCAGTCCGACAGGGGGCCGCGGCACCGGGGAGCTGTTTTTT	CASSPTGGRGTGELFF
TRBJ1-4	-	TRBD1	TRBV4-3	TGCGCCAGCAGCCAGAACGGACAGGGCAGTGCAACTAATGAAAAACTGTTTTTT	CASSQNGQGSATNEKLFF
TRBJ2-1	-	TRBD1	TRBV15	TGTGCCACCAGCAGGGACAGGGTATACAATGAGCAGTTCTTC	CATSRDRVYNEQFF
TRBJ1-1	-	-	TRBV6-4	TGTGCCAGCAGCAAGGGGGGGGACGGCACTGAAGCTTTCTTT	CASSKGGDGTEAFF
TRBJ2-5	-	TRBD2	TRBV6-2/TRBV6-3	TGTGCCAGCAGTTACGGACTAGCGATGAAAGAGACCCAGTACTTC	CASSYGLAMKETQYF
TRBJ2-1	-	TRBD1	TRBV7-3	TGTGCCAGCAGCCTTCGACCCGGGACAGGGGCATACAATGAGCAGTTCTTC	CASSLRPGTGAYNEQFF
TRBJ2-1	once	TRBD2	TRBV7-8	TGTGCCAGCAGCGGGGGGGCCTACAATGAGCAGTTCTTC	CASSGGAYNEQFF
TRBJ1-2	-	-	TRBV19	TGCGCCCGGGGGAACGGAGGCTATGGCTACACCTTC	CARGNGGYGYTF
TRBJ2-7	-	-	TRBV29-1	TGCAGCGTTGTAAAGGGGGTCGGGTACGAGCAGTACTTC	CSVVKGVGYEQYF
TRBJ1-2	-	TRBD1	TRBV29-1	TGCAGCGTCCGGGACAGGGCCTTTGAGGGCTACACCTTC	CSVRDRAFEGYTF
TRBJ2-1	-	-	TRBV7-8	TGTGCCAGCAGCTTAGTCAGAAATGAGCAGTTCTTC	CASSLVRNEQFF
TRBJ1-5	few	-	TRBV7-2	TGTGCCAGCAGCCCAGAAGTTGGTCAGCCCCAGCATTTT	CASSPEVGQPQHF
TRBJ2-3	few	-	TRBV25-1	TGTGCCAGCAGTGAAAGCATAGCGGACACAGATACGCAGTATTTT	CASSESIADTDTQYF
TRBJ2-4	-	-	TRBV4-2	TGTGCCAGCAGCCAAGACCCGCGGGTCATAGCCAAAAACATTCAGTACTTC	CASSQDPRVIAKNIQYF
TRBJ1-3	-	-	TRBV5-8	TGTGCCAGCAGCTTGCAGGGCGTCTCTGGAAACACCATATATTTT	CASSLQGVSGNTIYF
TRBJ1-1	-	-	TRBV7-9	TGTGCCAGCAGCTTAACCCTCGGGTTTGGTACTCAATTGGGCACTGAAGCTTTCTTT	CASSLTLGFGTQLGTEAFF
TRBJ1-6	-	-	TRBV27	TGTGCCAAGAGGATCCATAATTCACCCCTCCACTTT	CAKRIHNSPLHF